These 15 T cell receptor beta chains share one sample of origin, sequenced in a study of T cells in localized non-small cell lung cancer. The protocol was immunoSEQ multiplex PCR, while the TCRdb copy is restricted to in-frame clones and leaves out a portion. The table includes approximately 560 clones, 20% to 25% detected once. The sequences come from lung tumor tissue, collected before any cancer treatment. The source of these receptors is an older male donor with stage II lung adenocarcinoma.

This chain links TRBV9 with TRBJ1-6, with TRBD1 as a possible D gene (6 bases). The CDR3 spans 17 residues. The V end lost 3 bases, the J end lost 2 bases, and 15 bases lay between the germline ends. The germline CDR1 and CDR2 sequences are SGDLS and YYNGEE. The CDR3, as DNA: TGTGCCAGCAGCGACCCCCAGGGGAGTACCTATAATTCACCCCTCCACTTT. Amino acid sequence: CASSDPQGSTYNSPLHF.

This clone is categorized as medium-sized (0.01 to 0.1%). The rearrangement links TRBV7-4 to TRBJ1-1, with 8 bases fitting TRBD1. The CDR3 runs 13 residues. CDR1 SGHVT and CDR2 SQSDAQ come from the germline V gene. V gave up 1 base and J gave up 8 bases; unmatched junction bases: 3. This CDR3 reads CASSLGTGYEAFF. For the CDR3, the DNA is TGTGCCAGCAGCTTAGGGACAGGGTACGAAGCTTTCTTT.

This clone was picked up one time. The chain combines TRBV19 with TRBJ2-7, with TRBD1 as a possible D gene (5 bases). There are 13 residues in the CDR3. The V and J ends lost 6 bases and 0 bases respectively, with 9 bases between them. In germline, CDR1 is LNHDA, CDR2 SQIVND (reference sequence). The CDR3 nucleotides are TGTGCCAGTAGCCCTCAGGGCTCCTACGAGCAGTACTTC. This encodes CASSPQGSYEQYF.

The V and J genes are TRBV9 and TRBJ1-1; 7 bases agree with TRBD1. The V gene end was trimmed by 6 bases and the J gene end by 4 bases; junction bases not matched to a gene: 6. CDR1 is SGDLS and CDR2 is YYNGEE in the germline V gene. This CDR3 spans 13 amino acids. CDR3 in DNA: TGTGCCAGCATACTTGAGGGGGCCACTGAAGCTTTCTTT. It encodes CASILEGATEAFF.

This chain joins TRBV29-1 and TRBJ2-5, with D unresolved. CDR1 and CDR2 from the germline V gene are SQVTM and ANQGSEA. The ends were cut back, 0 bases at V and 5 bases at J, with 7 bases in the middle. The CDR3 loop spans 12 amino acids. This CDR3 is CSVEEGGETQYF. The CDR3 nucleotides are TGCAGCGTTGAAGAGGGTGGGGAGACCCAGTACTTC.

The chain carries TRBV9 and TRBJ2-7; D possibly corresponds to TRBD1 (5 bases). Germline V gene sequence: CDR1 SGDLS, CDR2 YYNGEE. The CDR3 contains 14 residues. With 5 bases removed from V and 3 bases from J, the gap between germline ends came to 15 bases. The CDR3 DNA follows: TGTGCCAGCAGTGTGATCAGGGAACTCTACGAGCAGTACTTC. This codes for CASSVIRELYEQYF.

Relative to its sample, this clone is hyperexpanded (1% or more). The chain's CDR3 is CASSPTGTSAYNEQFF. The CDR3 bases are TGTGCCAGCTCACCAACCGGGACTAGCGCTTACAATGAGCAGTTCTTC. This chain uses TRBV18 with TRBJ2-1; TRBD2 aligns across 10 bases. V was pared by 2 bases and J by 4 bases, with 5 bases of the junction left unmatched. CDR3 length equals 16 residues. In germline, CDR1 is KGHSH, CDR2 LQKENI. Variable domain in full (rest from reference TRBV18 and TRBJ2-1): NAGVMQNPRHLVRRRGQEARLRCSPMKGHSHVYWYRQLPEEGLKFMVYLQKENIIDESGMPKERFSAEFPKEGPSILRIQQVVRGDSAAYFCASSPTGTSAYNEQFFGPGTRLTVL.

This clone is deemed large. V is TRBV11-3 and J is TRBJ2-6, with a tentative D call TRBD1 (6 bases). This CDR3 comprises 17 residues. Germline-derived CDR1 and CDR2 are SGHNT and YENEEA. Trimming removed 2 bases at V and 2 bases at J, with 13 bases between. CDR3 coding DNA: TGTGCCAGCAGCTTAATGAACGCAGGGGCTGGGGCCAACGTCCTGACTTTC. It codes for CASSLMNAGAGANVLTF.

This clone has just a few counts. The rearrangement links TRBV9 to TRBJ1-2; 10 bases are shared with TRBD1. The CDR3 is made up of 18 amino acids. CDR1 and CDR2 (germline): SGDLS, YYNGEE. With V trimmed by 4 bases and J by 4 bases, 16 bases remained unmatched. CDR3 nucleotide sequence: TGTGCCAGCAGCCTAGGAACCGGGACAGGGGAGGCCCTCTATGGCTACACCTTC. Protein product: CASSLGTGTGEALYGYTF. The entire variable domain, with the rest obtained from reference TRBV9 and TRBJ1-2, is as follows: DSGVTQTPKHLITATGQRVTLRCSPRSGDLSVYWYQQSLDQGLQFLIQYYNGEERAKGNILERFSAQQFPDLHSELNLSSLELGDSALYFCASSLGTGTGEALYGYTFGSGTRLTVV.

This clone ranks as medium-sized. The chain employs TRBV11-3 and TRBJ1-2; D perhaps matches TRBD1 (5 bases). This CDR3 spans 15 amino acids. CDR1 SGHNT and CDR2 YENEEA come from the germline V gene. Trimming stripped 5 bases from V and 1 base from J, with 14 bases between. The CDR3 DNA sequence: TGTGCCAGCAGCCAAGGTGGACAACTTAACTATGGCTACACCTTC. Protein product: CASSQGGQLNYGYTF.

This clone was seen a few times. The chain carries TRBV6-8 and TRBJ2-1, with D tentatively TRBD1 or TRBD2 (5 bases each). V lost 1 base, J lost 7 bases, and 11 bases lay in between. The CDR3 sequence is 14 residues long. Germline V gives CDR1 MNHGY, CDR2 SAAAGT. The CDR3 sequence is CASSYLGPQNEQFF. The CDR3 DNA is TGTGCCAGCAGTTACTTGGGACCACAGAATGAGCAGTTCTTC.

This clone has just a few counts. This sequence joins TRBV19 and TRBJ1-1; a weak D match, TRBD1 (6 bases). Germline assignment: CDR1 LNHDA and CDR2 SQIVND (reference sequence). V was shortened by 6 bases and J by 6 bases, with 14 bases between the two germline ends. The CDR3 has 13 residues. The CDR3: CASRNYRDAEAFF. The CDR3 DNA reads TGTGCCAGTAGGAATTACAGGGACGCTGAAGCTTTCTTT. Based on the CDR3 plus reference TRBV19 and TRBJ1-1, the full variable domain is DGGITQSPKYLFRKEGQNVTLSCEQNLNHDAMYWYRQDPGQGLRLIYYSQIVNDFQKGDIAEGYSVSREKKESFPLTVTSAQKNPTAFYLCASRNYRDAEAFFGQGTRLTVV.

In this sample, this clone is large. The chain recombines TRBV6-8 with TRBJ2-5, with D possibly being TRBD1 (6 bases). Germline CDR1 and CDR2: MNHGY and SAAAGT. V was clipped by 4 bases and J by 1 base, with 10 bases between them. There are 14 residues in the CDR3. The CDR3 DNA reads TGTGCCAGCAGTTTTATAGGGGGCCAAGAGACCCAGTACTTC. Amino acids: CASSFIGGQETQYF.

By sample share, this clone is large. CDR3 coding DNA: TGTGCCAGCGGGAGGGCCAGGGGAGAGACCCAGTACTTC. Its translation is CASGRARGETQYF. This rearrangement joins TRBV6-8 to TRBJ2-5; a possible D gene is TRBD2 (7 bases). Germline V gene data show CDR1 as MNHGY and CDR2 as SAAAGT. V lost 8 bases and J lost 4, with 14 bases in between. There are 13 residues in the CDR3.

The chain carries TRBV18 and TRBJ1-3; D perhaps matches TRBD1 (5 bases). V lost 2 bases and J 0 bases, leaving 14 bases between the germline ends. Germline CDR1 KGHSH, CDR2 LQKENI. This CDR3 spans 17 amino acids. In nucleotides, the CDR3 is TGTGCCAGCTCACCAATATCCGGGACCGCCTCTGGAAACACCATATATTTT. Translation: CASSPISGTASGNTIYF.